The next 7 T cell receptor beta chains were all read from a single sample in a study of T cells in Graves' hyperthyroidism and ophthalmopathy. Regions amplified from RNA transcripts were the TCR beta CDR3 regions. HTBI primers were the set used in a first-round RT-PCR of the TCR CDR3. TCRdb independently ran MiXCR on the multiplex PCR reads; one entry per CDR3 protein. Found here are about 300,000 distinct CDR3 sequences, roughly 19% of them singletons; the top ten hold under 45%. The sequenced material came from blood. The source is a man aged 45-60 years with Graves' ophthalmopathy.

This clonotype was recorded many times. CDR3 sequence: CASSPIRDHEQYF. The CDR3 DNA sequence: TGTGCCAGCAGCCCCATTAGGGACCACGAGCAGTACTTC. The rearrangement links TRBV2 to TRBJ2-7; D may match TRBD1 or TRBD2 (5 bases each). V lost 6 bases and J lost 5, with 14 bases in between. Looked up from germline, CDR1 is SNHLY and CDR2 is FYNNEI. The CDR3 sequence is 13 residues long.

The chain combines TRBV30 with TRBJ2-7; D tentatively fits TRBD1 or TRBD2 (5 bases each). Trimming took off 4 bases at V and 3 bases at J, with 13 bases between the two ends. CDR3 length: 13 residues. Germline assignment: CDR1 GTSNPN and CDR2 SVGIG (reference sequence). The CDR3 nucleotides are TGTGCCTGGACCTCCGGGACCGGCTACGAGCAGTACTTC. Residues: CAWTSGTGYEQYF.

This chain connects TRBV6-7 to TRBJ2-5; D gene ambiguous. TRBV6-7 is noted as an ORF with a role that remains uncertain. The V and J ends lost 2 bases and 4 bases respectively, with 20 bases between them. The CDR3 runs 17 residues. DNA of the CDR3: TGTGCCAGCAGTTACGCGTTCCCTGGGAAGTTTACAGAGACCCAGTACTTC. Translated, it gives CASSYAFPGKFTETQYF.

The chain has TRBV7-3 and TRBJ1-2; D gene unclear. This CDR3 has 13 residues. V lost 3 bases and J lost 4, with 9 bases in between. Germline lookup yields CDR1 SGHTA and CDR2 FQGTGA. This CDR3 is CASSFGVGYGYTF. Written as DNA, the CDR3 is TGTGCCAGCAGCTTCGGGGTCGGCTATGGCTACACCTTC.

This chain links TRBV19 with TRBJ2-7; TRBD1 matches 11 bases. Germline CDR1 and CDR2: LNHDA and SQIVND (reference sequence). This CDR3 spans 16 amino acids. V trimming: 5 bases; J trimming: 2 bases; junction bases outside the gene matches: 8. DNA for the CDR3: TGTGCCAGTAGTTATTCCGGGACAGGGGGTACCTACGAGCAGTACTTC. It is translated as CASSYSGTGGTYEQYF. Combining the CDR3 with reference TRBV19 and TRBJ2-7 gives the whole variable domain DGGITQSPKYLFRKEGQNVTLSCEQNLNHDAMYWYRQDPGQGLRLIYYSQIVNDFQKGDIAEGYSVSREKKESFPLTVTSAQKNPTAFYLCASSYSGTGGTYEQYFGPGTRLTVT.

DNA of the CDR3: TGTGCCAGCAGCTTGGGCGTAGGGGGGGCTGGATACGAGCAGTACTTC. Its protein is CASSLGVGGAGYEQYF. The chain carries TRBV7-8 and TRBJ2-7; perhaps TRBD2 as D (7 bases). This CDR3 contains 16 residues. V was pared by 3 bases and J by 4 bases, with 19 bases between. Per the germline V gene, CDR1 is SGHVS and CDR2 is FQNEAQ.

This clonotype was recorded many times. V gene TRBV5-5 combines with J gene TRBJ2-7; D might be TRBD2 (5 bases). The V gene lost 5 bases and the J gene lost 7 bases, with 19 bases spanning the gap. The CDR3 length is 14 residues. CDR1 and CDR2 from the germline V gene are SGHKS and YYEKEE (reference sequence). CDR3 in amino acids: CASSSLVGKAEQYF. The CDR3, as DNA: TGTGCCAGCAGTTCTCTCGTCGGGAAGGCTGAGCAGTACTTC.